The source of this T cell receptor beta chain is a study of T-cell reconstitution after alpha-beta-depleted transplantation in children. Regarding the study as a whole: Alpha-beta T cells about two months after transplant reportedly derived from several hundred expanded graft clones. Recipient T cells and thymic progenitors that survived were the source of the high TCRbeta diversity seen at day 60 in some patients. From newly produced T cells came most of the T-cell counts and diversity one year after transplant.

V shed 2 bases and J 2 bases; nucleotides not matched to a gene: 9. The V gene's germline CDR1 is SGHTA and CDR2 FQGTGA. The CDR3 runs to 18 residues. Unique molecular identifiers tagged the TCRbeta library. TCRdb redid the calling of the PCR reads with MiXCR, one entry per CDR3 protein. The sample yields over 400,000 distinct CDR3 sequences, about 45% seen once. This clonotype was seen at least ten times. What it recognizes is unknown. V and J are TRBV7-3 and TRBJ2-3, with 11 bases fitting TRBD2. This sequence was found in a girl aged 2 to 10 with aplastic anemia, due to receive a stem cell transplant. The input for sequencing was PBMCs, taken before TCRalphabeta/CD19-depleted stem cell transplant. This CDR3 reads CASSLESGLAGITDTQYF. CDR3 coding DNA: TGTGCCAGCAGCTTAGAGAGTGGACTAGCGGGCATCACAGATACGCAGTATTTT.